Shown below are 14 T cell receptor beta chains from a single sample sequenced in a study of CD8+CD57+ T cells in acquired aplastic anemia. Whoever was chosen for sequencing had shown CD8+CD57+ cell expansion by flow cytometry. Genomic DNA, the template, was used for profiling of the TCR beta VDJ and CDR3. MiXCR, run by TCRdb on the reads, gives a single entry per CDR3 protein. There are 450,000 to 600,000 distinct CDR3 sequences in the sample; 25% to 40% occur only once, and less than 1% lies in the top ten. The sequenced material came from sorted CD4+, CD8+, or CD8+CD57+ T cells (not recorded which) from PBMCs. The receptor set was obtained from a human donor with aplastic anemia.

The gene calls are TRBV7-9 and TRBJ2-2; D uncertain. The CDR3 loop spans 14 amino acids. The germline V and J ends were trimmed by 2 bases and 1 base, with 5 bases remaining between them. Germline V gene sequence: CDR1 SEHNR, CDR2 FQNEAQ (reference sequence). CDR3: CASSLFRNTGELFF. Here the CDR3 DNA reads TGTGCCAGCAGCTTATTCCGGAACACCGGGGAGCTGTTTTTT.

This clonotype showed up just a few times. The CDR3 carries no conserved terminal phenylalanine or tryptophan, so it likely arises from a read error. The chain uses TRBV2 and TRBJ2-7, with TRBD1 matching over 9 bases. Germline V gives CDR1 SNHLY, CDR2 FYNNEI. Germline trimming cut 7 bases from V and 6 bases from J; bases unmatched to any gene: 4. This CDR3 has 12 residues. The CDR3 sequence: CASTGQGFEQYL. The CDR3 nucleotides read TGTGCCAGCACGGGACAGGGCTTCGAGCAGTACCTC.

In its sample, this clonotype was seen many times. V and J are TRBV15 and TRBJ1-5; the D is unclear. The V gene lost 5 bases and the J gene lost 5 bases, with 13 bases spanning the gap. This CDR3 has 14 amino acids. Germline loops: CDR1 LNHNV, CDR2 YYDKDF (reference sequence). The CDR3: CATSLSAGDQPQHF. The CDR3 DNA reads TGTGCCACCAGCTTATCGGCAGGTGATCAGCCCCAGCATTTT.

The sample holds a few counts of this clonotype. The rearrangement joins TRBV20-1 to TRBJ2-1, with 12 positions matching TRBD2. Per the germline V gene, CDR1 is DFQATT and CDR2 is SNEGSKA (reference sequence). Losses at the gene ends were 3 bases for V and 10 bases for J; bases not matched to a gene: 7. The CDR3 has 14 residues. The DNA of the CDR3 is TGCAGTGCTAGTGTTTCTAGCGGGAGGGCCGAGCAGTTCTTC. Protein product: CSASVSSGRAEQFF.

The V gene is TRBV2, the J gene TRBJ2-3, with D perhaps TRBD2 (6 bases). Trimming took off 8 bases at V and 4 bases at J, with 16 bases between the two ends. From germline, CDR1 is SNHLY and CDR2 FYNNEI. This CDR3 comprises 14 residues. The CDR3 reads CASALATGADTQYF. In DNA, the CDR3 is TGTGCCAGCGCCCTAGCGACTGGTGCAGATACGCAGTATTTT. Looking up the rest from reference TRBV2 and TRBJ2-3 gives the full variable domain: EPEVTQTPSHQVTQMGQEVILRCVPISNHLYFYWYRQILGQKVEFLVSFYNNEISEKSEIFDDQFSVERPDGSNFTLKIRSTKLEDSAMYFCASALATGADTQYFGPGTRLTVL.

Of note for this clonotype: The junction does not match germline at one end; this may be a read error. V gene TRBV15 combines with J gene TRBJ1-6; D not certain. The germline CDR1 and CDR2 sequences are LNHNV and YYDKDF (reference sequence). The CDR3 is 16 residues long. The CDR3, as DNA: TGTGCCACCAGTAGAGATCCCCGAAAACCTCGTTCACCCCTCCACTTT. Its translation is CATSRDPRKPRSPLHF.

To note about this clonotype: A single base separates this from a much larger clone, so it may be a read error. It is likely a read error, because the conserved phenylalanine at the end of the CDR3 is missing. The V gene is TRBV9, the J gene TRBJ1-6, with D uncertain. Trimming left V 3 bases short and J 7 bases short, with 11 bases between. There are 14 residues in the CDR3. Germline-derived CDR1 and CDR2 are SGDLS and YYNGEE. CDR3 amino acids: CASSEDPGNSPLHS. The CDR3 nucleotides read TGTGCCAGCAGCGAGGACCCCGGGAATTCACCCCTCCACTCT.

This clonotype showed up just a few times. The CDR3 region has the DNA TGTGCCAGCAGCTTAGTCGGGACAGGGGGCGTAGCAGATACGCAGTATTTT. Its translation is CASSLVGTGGVADTQYF. The chain joins TRBV7-2 to TRBJ2-3; TRBD1 matches at 12 bases. Per germline, CDR1 SGHTA and CDR2 FQGNSA. V was pared by 1 base and J by 4 bases, with 6 bases of the junction left unmatched. CDR3 length equals 17 residues.

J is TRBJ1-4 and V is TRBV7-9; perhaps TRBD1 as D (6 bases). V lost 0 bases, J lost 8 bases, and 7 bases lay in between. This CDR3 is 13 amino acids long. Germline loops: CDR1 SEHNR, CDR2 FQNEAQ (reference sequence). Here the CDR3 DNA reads TGTGCCAGCAGCTTAGCAAGGGGGGAAAAACTGTTTTTT. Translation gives CASSLARGEKLFF.

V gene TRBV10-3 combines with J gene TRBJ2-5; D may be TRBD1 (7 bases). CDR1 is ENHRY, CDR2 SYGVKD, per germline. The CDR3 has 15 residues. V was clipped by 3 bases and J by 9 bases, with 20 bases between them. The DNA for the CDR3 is TGTGCCATCAGTGACCGACAGGGAGGTAGTCAGCCCCAGTACTTC. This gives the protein CAISDRQGGSQPQYF.

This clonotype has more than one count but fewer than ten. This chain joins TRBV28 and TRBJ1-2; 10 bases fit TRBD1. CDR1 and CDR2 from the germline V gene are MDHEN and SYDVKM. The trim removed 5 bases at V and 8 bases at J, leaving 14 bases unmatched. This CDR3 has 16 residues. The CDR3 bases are TGTGCCAGCAGTCCAACGAGACAGGGGGCGGGGAGAGGCTACACCTTC. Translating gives CASSPTRQGAGRGYTF.

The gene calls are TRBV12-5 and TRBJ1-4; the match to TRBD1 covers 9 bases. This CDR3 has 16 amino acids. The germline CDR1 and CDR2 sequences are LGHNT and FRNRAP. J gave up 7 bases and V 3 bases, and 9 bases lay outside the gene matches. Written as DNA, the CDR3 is TGTGCTAGTGGTTTCTTTGTGGGACAGGGTGGTGAAAAACTGTTTTTT. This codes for CASGFFVGQGGEKLFF.

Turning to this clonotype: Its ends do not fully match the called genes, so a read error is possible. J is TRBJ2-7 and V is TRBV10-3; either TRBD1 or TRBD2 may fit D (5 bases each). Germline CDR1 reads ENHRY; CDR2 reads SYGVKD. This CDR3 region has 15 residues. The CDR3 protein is CASSYGDVLVAEQYF. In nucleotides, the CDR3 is TGTGCCAGCAGTTACGGGGACGTCCTGGTAGCGGAGCAGTACTTC.

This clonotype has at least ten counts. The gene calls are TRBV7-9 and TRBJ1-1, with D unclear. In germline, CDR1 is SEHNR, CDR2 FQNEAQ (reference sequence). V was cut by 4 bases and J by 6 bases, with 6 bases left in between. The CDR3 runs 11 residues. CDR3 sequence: CASSSRSEAFF. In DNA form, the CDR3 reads TGTGCCAGCAGCTCTAGGTCTGAAGCTTTCTTT.